This TCR beta chain was profiled in a study of beta chain features in type 1 diabetes. Averaging approximately 120 mL, one heparinised blood draw came from each individual donor. The germline V gene has CDR1 SGHRS and CDR2 YFSETQ. CDR3 length: 15 amino acids. V lost 0 bases to trimming and J lost 8 bases, with 17 bases between them. TCRB transcripts that were expressed got sequenced, as all of the isolated RNA had been reverse transcribed. Assay: immunoSEQ multiplex PCR; the TCRdb copy retains only in-frame clones and omits some. Here the sample spans some 150,000 clones, over 9.5% being singletons. The receptor was isolated from a man younger than 35 in good health. The chain carries TRBV5-1 and TRBJ1-2, with D uncertain. Sequenced: naive CD4+ T cells from blood. CDR3 amino acids: CASSLGDWEARGYTF. For the CDR3, the DNA is TGCGCCAGCAGCTTGGGGGATTGGGAGGCGAGGGGCTACACCTTC.